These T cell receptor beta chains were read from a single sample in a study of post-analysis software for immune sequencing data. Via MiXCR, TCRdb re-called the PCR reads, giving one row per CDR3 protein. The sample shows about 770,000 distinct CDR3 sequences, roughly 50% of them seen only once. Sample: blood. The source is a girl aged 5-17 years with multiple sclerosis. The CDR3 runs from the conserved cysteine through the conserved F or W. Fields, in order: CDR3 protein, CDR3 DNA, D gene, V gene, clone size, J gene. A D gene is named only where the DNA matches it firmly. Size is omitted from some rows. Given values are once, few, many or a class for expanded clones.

CDR3: CASSGTSGTVSYNEQFF
DNA: TGTGCCAGCAGCGGGACTAGCGGGACCGTCTCCTACAATGAGCAGTTCTTC
D: TRBD2
V: TRBV11-1
size: NA
J: TRBJ2-1

CDR3: CSAGVGPYNEQFF
DNA: TGCAGTGCTGGCGTTGGGCCCTACAATGAGCAGTTCTTC
D: NA
V: TRBV20-1
size: NA
J: TRBJ2-1

CDR3: CASSPIRQGSNQPQHF
DNA: TGTGCCAGCAGTCCAATTCGACAGGGCAGCAATCAGCCCCAGCATTTT
D: TRBD1
V: TRBV5-5
size: NA
J: TRBJ1-5

CDR3: CASGLGRQGAETQYF
DNA: TGTGCTAGTGGTTTGGGACGACAGGGGGCTGAGACCCAGTACTTC
D: TRBD1
V: TRBV12-5
size: NA
J: TRBJ2-5

CDR3: CASSIGAGVDNEQFF
DNA: TGTGCCAGTAGTATAGGGGCGGGAGTCGACAATGAGCAGTTCTTC
D: TRBD2
V: TRBV19
size: NA
J: TRBJ2-1

CDR3: CASRPGGGSYEQYF
DNA: TGTGCCAGCAGGCCGGGTGGGGGCTCCTACGAGCAGTACTTC
D: NA
V: TRBV7-2
size: NA
J: TRBJ2-7

CDR3: CASGDRDYGYTF
DNA: TGTGCCAGCGGGGACAGGGACTATGGCTACACCTTC
D: TRBD1
V: TRBV2
size: NA
J: TRBJ1-2

CDR3: CASSVAPSGSGGETQYF
DNA: TGTGCCAGCAGCGTAGCTCCTAGCGGGAGCGGTGGAGAGACCCAGTACTTC
D: TRBD2
V: TRBV9
size: NA
J: TRBJ2-5

CDR3: CASSLARLNNYPQHF
DNA: TGTGCCAGCAGTTTGGCCAGGCTGAACAACTACCCCCAGCATTTT
D: NA
V: TRBV12-3/TRBV12-4
size: few
J: TRBJ1-5

CDR3: CASSSVPRREGRETQYF
DNA: TGTGCCAGCAGTTCCGTACCTAGGCGGGAGGGCCGAGAGACCCAGTACTTC
D: TRBD2
V: TRBV12-3/TRBV12-4
size: few
J: TRBJ2-5

CDR3: CAIPTWKQETQYF
DNA: TGTGCCATCCCTACGTGGAAGCAAGAGACCCAGTACTTC
D: NA
V: TRBV10-3
size: few
J: TRBJ2-5

CDR3: CASRTAAREETQYF
DNA: TGTGCCAGCAGAACAGCGGCCAGGGAAGAGACCCAGTACTTC
D: NA
V: TRBV27
size: once
J: TRBJ2-5

CDR3: CATSRGLAGVTLAKNIQYF
DNA: TGTGCCACCAGCAGAGGACTAGCGGGGGTAACCTTAGCCAAAAACATTCAGTACTTC
D: TRBD2
V: TRBV15
size: once
J: TRBJ2-4

CDR3: CASSQDTVQPQHF
DNA: TGTGCCAGCAGCCAAGATACGGTTCAGCCCCAGCATTTT
D: NA
V: TRBV3-1
size: few
J: TRBJ1-5

CDR3: CASSFFVSSNYGYTF
DNA: TGTGCCAGCAGTTTTTTTGTGTCATCTAACTATGGCTACACCTTC
D: NA
V: TRBV12-3/TRBV12-4
size: few
J: TRBJ1-2

CDR3: CSGGQGNNEKLFF
DNA: TGCAGCGGGGGTCAGGGAAATAATGAAAAACTGTTTTTT
D: NA
V: TRBV29-1
size: NA
J: TRBJ1-4

CDR3: CASSRRGNTIYF
DNA: TGTGCCAGCAGTCGCCGGGGAAACACCATATATTTT
D: NA
V: TRBV12-3/TRBV12-4
size: NA
J: TRBJ1-3

CDR3: CSVGQGNEKLFF
DNA: TGCAGCGTCGGACAGGGGAATGAAAAACTGTTTTTT
D: TRBD1
V: TRBV29-1
size: few
J: TRBJ1-4

CDR3: CASLPPGGAPDTQYF
DNA: TGTGCCAGCCTCCCTCCAGGGGGGGCCCCAGATACGCAGTATTTT
D: NA
V: TRBV6-5
size: NA
J: TRBJ2-3

CDR3: CASSRWAVGDEQFF
DNA: TGTGCCAGCAGTCGCTGGGCGGTGGGAGATGAGCAGTTCTTC
D: NA
V: TRBV6-2/TRBV6-3
size: few
J: TRBJ2-1

CDR3: CSVVEGGTDTQYF
DNA: TGCAGCGTGGTGGAGGGGGGAACAGATACGCAGTATTTT
D: NA
V: TRBV29-1
size: NA
J: TRBJ2-3

CDR3: CASSLIGDYGYEQYF
DNA: TGTGCCAGCAGCCTCATCGGGGACTACGGCTACGAGCAGTACTTC
D: TRBD2
V: TRBV5-5
size: NA
J: TRBJ2-7

CDR3: CASSLRGPNYEQYF
DNA: TGTGCCAGCAGTTTAAGGGGACCGAACTACGAGCAGTACTTC
D: NA
V: TRBV27
size: NA
J: TRBJ2-7

CDR3: CASSPAGVWNEQFF
DNA: TGTGCCAGCAGCCCGGCGGGAGTCTGGAATGAGCAGTTCTTC
D: TRBD2
V: TRBV12-3/TRBV12-4
size: NA
J: TRBJ2-1

CDR3: CASSRRGAGLTDTQYF
DNA: TGTGCCAGCAGCCGGAGGGGAGCGGGCTTGACAGATACGCAGTATTTT
D: NA
V: TRBV7-2
size: NA
J: TRBJ2-3

CDR3: CASSRANYGYTF
DNA: TGTGCCAGCAGCCGAGCTAACTATGGCTACACCTTC
D: NA
V: TRBV7-2
size: few
J: TRBJ1-2

CDR3: CASSHGAGAGVTPLHF
DNA: TGTGCCAGCAGCCACGGGGCAGGGGCAGGAGTAACACCCCTCCACTTT
D: NA
V: TRBV12-3/TRBV12-4
size: NA
J: TRBJ1-6

CDR3: CSARDPGQSGEQYF
DNA: TGCAGTGCTAGAGACCCGGGACAGTCAGGAGAGCAGTACTTC
D: TRBD1
V: TRBV20-1
size: few
J: TRBJ2-7

CDR3: CAGSLVGPPHF
DNA: TGTGCCGGCAGCTTAGTAGGACCCCCCCACTTT
D: NA
V: TRBV7-9
size: NA
J: TRBJ1-6

CDR3: CASSLTATSYEQYF
DNA: TGTGCCAGCAGCTTGACAGCAACTTCCTACGAGCAGTACTTC
D: NA
V: TRBV7-2
size: few
J: TRBJ2-7

CDR3: CASSFGQGTQYF
DNA: TGTGCCAGCAGCTTTGGACAGGGGACGCAGTATTTT
D: TRBD1
V: TRBV7-2
size: NA
J: TRBJ2-3

CDR3: CASSSRTLLSSGANVLTF
DNA: TGTGCCAGCAGCTCCCGGACTCTTCTGAGCTCTGGGGCCAACGTCCTGACTTTC
D: NA
V: TRBV7-9
size: NA
J: TRBJ2-6

CDR3: CSVRGLGATEAFF
DNA: TGCAGCGTCCGAGGTCTGGGGGCGACTGAAGCTTTCTTT
D: NA
V: TRBV29-1
size: NA
J: TRBJ1-1

CDR3: CASSRDGLGNQPQHF
DNA: TGTGCCAGCAGCCGTGACGGGTTGGGGAATCAGCCCCAGCATTTT
D: NA
V: TRBV27
size: NA
J: TRBJ1-5

CDR3: CASSWGGDQETQYF
DNA: TGTGCCAGCAGCTGGGGGGGAGACCAAGAGACCCAGTACTTC
D: TRBD2
V: TRBV7-2
size: many
J: TRBJ2-5

CDR3: CASSLWSGSPYEQYF
DNA: TGTGCCAGCAGCTTGTGGTCAGGGTCACCGTACGAGCAGTACTTC
D: NA
V: TRBV5-4
size: few
J: TRBJ2-7

CDR3: CASSRDKINYGYTF
DNA: TGTGCCAGCAGCAGGGACAAGATTAACTATGGCTACACCTTC
D: NA
V: TRBV9
size: NA
J: TRBJ1-2

CDR3: CASSYSRGMVNTEAFF
DNA: TGTGCCAGCAGTTACAGTCGGGGTATGGTGAACACTGAAGCTTTCTTT
D: NA
V: TRBV6-5
size: NA
J: TRBJ1-1

CDR3: CASSQGGHTNTEAFF
DNA: TGCGCCAGCAGCCAAGGAGGCCATACGAACACTGAAGCTTTCTTT
D: NA
V: TRBV4-3
size: few
J: TRBJ1-1

CDR3: CASSNRGQISNTEAFF
DNA: TGTGCCAGCAGTAACAGGGGCCAGATATCGAACACTGAAGCTTTCTTT
D: TRBD1
V: TRBV6-5
size: few
J: TRBJ1-1

CDR3: CASSPFGVLRAGANVLTF
DNA: TGTGCCAGCTCACCTTTTGGGGTCCTGAGGGCTGGGGCCAACGTCCTGACTTTC
D: NA
V: TRBV18
size: NA
J: TRBJ2-6